The 7 T cell receptor beta chains in this list originate from one sample, sequenced in a study of cytomegalovirus exposure and HLA in healthy donors. Primers included in the PCR were 60 Vbeta and 13 Jbeta primers. The repertoire was sequenced with immunoSEQ multiplex PCR; TCRdb's copy has only in-frame clones and lacks some. Here the sample table reports over 110,000 clones. The sequenced material came from PBMCs. These receptor sequences come from a male donor in good health and CMV-seronegative.

The chain combines TRBV27 with TRBJ1-1, with D possibly being TRBD1 (5 bases). Trimming removed 4 bases from V and 5 bases from J, with 14 bases in between. The CDR3 totals 14 residues. Germline V gives CDR1 MNHEY, CDR2 SMNVEV (reference sequence). CDR3 nucleotides: TGTGCCAGCAGTTACAGTGCAGGGAGGACTGAAGCTTTCTTT. Translating gives CASSYSAGRTEAFF.

This sequence joins TRBV15 and TRBJ2-1; D might be TRBD1 (6 bases). The V gene's germline CDR1 is LNHNV and CDR2 YYDKDF (reference sequence). The CDR3 length is 16 residues. Trimming cost V 4 bases and J 6 bases, with 19 bases left between them. CDR3 nucleotide sequence: TGTGCCACCAGCAACGAACAGGGTATTAGGGGCAATGAGCAGTTCTTC. It translates to CATSNEQGIRGNEQFF.

This rearrangement joins TRBV5-1 to TRBJ1-2, with 9 bases lining up with TRBD1. The CDR3 has 15 amino acids. Germline trimming cut 2 bases from V and 5 bases from J; bases unmatched to any gene: 7. Looked up from germline, CDR1 is SGHRS and CDR2 is YFSETQ. Written as DNA, the CDR3 is TGCGCCAGCAGCTTCCTAACAGGGGGCCTGTATGGCTACACCTTC. It is translated as CASSFLTGGLYGYTF.

The chain joins TRBV27 to TRBJ1-2; 8 nucleotides agree with TRBD1. CDR1 is MNHEY and CDR2 is SMNVEV in the germline V gene (reference sequence). The CDR3 spans 14 residues. Losses at the gene ends were 2 bases for V and 7 bases for J; bases not matched to a gene: 6. CDR3 sequence (DNA): TGTGCCAGCAGTTTAGGTTCAGGGGGCGCTGGCTACACCTTC. Protein: CASSLGSGGAGYTF.

The J gene is TRBJ2-5, the V gene TRBV6-1; TRBD2 aligns across 12 bases. Germline assignment: CDR1 MNHNS and CDR2 SASEGT. Trimming cost V 4 bases and J 5 bases; bases outside gene matches: 5. The CDR3 covers 15 residues. As DNA, the CDR3 is TGTGCCAGCAGTGTACTAGCGGGAGGAGTGGAGACCCAGTACTTC. Its translation: CASSVLAGGVETQYF.

The chain uses TRBV5-4 and TRBJ2-5; 7 bases match TRBD1. The germline CDR1 and CDR2 sequences are SGHNT and YYREEE (reference sequence). V was clipped by 4 bases and J by 1 base; unmatched bases: 4. This CDR3 has 14 amino acids. CDR3 in DNA: TGTGCCAGCAGCACGGGACAGAGCCAAGAGACCCAGTACTTC. Its translation is CASSTGQSQETQYF.

The gene calls are TRBV7-9 and TRBJ2-1; perhaps TRBD2 as D (7 bases). The CDR3 spans 19 residues. Germline CDR1 SEHNR, CDR2 FQNEAQ (reference sequence). V was shortened by 5 bases and J by 5 bases, with 28 bases between the two germline ends. CDR3 amino acids: CASSPLTGLFGLVDNEQFF. For the CDR3, the DNA is TGTGCCAGCAGCCCCCTGACAGGCTTATTTGGACTAGTCGACAATGAGCAGTTCTTC.